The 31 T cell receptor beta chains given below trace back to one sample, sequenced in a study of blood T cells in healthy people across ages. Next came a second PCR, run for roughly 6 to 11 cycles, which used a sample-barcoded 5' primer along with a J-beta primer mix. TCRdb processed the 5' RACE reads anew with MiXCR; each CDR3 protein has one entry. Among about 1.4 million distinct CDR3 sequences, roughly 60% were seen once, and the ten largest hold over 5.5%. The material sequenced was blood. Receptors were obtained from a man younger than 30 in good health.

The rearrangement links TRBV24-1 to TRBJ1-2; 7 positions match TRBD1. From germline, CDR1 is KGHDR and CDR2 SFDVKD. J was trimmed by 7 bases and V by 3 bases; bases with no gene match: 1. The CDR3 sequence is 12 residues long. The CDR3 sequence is CATSDPGGGYTF. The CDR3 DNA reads TGTGCCACCAGTGATCCAGGGGGTGGCTACACCTTC.

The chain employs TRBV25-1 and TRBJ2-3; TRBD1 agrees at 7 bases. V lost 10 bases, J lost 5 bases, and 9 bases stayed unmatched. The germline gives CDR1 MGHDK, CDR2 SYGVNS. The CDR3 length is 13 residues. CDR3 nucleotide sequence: TGTGCCACCCACGACAGGGTTTTAGATACGCAGTATTTT. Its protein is CATHDRVLDTQYF.

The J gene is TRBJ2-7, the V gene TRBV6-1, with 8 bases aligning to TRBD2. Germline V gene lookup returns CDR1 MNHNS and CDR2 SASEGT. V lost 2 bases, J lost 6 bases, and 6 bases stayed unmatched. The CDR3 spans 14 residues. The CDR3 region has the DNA TGTGCCAGCAGTGAAATAGGCGCGGGGGGCGAGCAGTACTTC. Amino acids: CASSEIGAGGEQYF.

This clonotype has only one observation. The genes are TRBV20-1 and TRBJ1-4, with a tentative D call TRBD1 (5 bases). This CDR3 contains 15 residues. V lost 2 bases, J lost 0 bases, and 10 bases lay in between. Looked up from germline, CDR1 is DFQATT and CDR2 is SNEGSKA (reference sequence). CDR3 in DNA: TGCAGTGCTAGACCGGGGGTCCCAACTAATGAAAAACTGTTTTTT. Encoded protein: CSARPGVPTNEKLFF.

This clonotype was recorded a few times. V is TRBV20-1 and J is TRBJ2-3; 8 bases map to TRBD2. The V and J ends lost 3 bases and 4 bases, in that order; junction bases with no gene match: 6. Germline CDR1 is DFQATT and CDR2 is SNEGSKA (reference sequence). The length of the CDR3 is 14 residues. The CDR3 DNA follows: TGCAGTGCTAGTCGGCGGGAGGATCCAGATACGCAGTATTTT. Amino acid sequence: CSASRREDPDTQYF.

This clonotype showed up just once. CDR3 in DNA: TGTGCCAGCAGTCCTCGACAGATAAATTCACCCCTCCACTTT. Its translation: CASSPRQINSPLHF. The chain links TRBV28 to TRBJ1-6, with D possibly being TRBD1 (5 bases). The V end was cut by 5 bases, the J end by 7 bases, with 12 bases between. This CDR3 region has 14 residues. Germline CDR1 is MDHEN and CDR2 is SYDVKM.

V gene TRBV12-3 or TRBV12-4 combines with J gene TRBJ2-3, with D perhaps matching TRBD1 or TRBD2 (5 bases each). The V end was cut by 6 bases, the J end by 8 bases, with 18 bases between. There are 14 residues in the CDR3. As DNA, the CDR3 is TGTGCCAGCAGACCCCGGGGCGTTGGGGGTACGCAGTATTTT. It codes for CASRPRGVGGTQYF.

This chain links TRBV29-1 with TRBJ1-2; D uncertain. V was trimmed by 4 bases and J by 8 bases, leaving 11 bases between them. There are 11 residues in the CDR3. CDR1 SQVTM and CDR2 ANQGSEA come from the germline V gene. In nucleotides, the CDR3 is TGCAGCGTTGCCGACGCCGTGGGCTACACCTTC. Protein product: CSVADAVGYTF.

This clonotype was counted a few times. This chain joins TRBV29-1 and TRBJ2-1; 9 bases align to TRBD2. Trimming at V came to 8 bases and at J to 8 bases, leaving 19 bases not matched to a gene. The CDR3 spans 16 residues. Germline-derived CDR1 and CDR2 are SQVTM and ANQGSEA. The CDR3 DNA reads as TGCAGCCCGCTCGCCCGTTTAGCGGGGGTAGACTATGAGCAGTTCTTC. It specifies CSPLARLAGVDYEQFF.

The CDR3 loop reads CASSLTRVQEAFF. DNA for the CDR3: TGTGCCAGCAGCTTGACTCGGGTACAAGAAGCTTTCTTT. The V and J genes are TRBV5-5 and TRBJ1-1; D is undetermined. Trimming left V 1 base short and J 8 bases short, with 12 bases between. Germline V gives CDR1 SGHKS, CDR2 YYEKEE (reference sequence). This CDR3 is 13 amino acids long. Based on the CDR3 plus reference TRBV5-5 and TRBJ1-1, the full variable domain is DAGVTQSPTHLIKTRGQQVTLRCSPISGHKSVSWYQQVLGQGPQFIFQYYEKEERGRGNFPDRFSARQFPNYSSELNVNALLLGDSALYLCASSLTRVQEAFFGQGTRLTVV.

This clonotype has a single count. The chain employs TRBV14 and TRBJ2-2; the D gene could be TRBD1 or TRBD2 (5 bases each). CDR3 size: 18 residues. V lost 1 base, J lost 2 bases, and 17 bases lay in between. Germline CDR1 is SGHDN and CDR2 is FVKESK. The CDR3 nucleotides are TGTGCCAGCAGCCAAGGCCACACCGGGACGTCTAACACCGGGGAGCTGTTTTTT. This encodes CASSQGHTGTSNTGELFF. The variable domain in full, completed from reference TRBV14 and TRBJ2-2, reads EAGVTQFPSHSVIEKGQTVTLRCDPISGHDNLYWYRRVMGKEIKFLLHFVKESKQDESGMPNNRFLAERTGGTYSTLKVQPAELEDSGVYFCASSQGHTGTSNTGELFFGEGSRLTVL.

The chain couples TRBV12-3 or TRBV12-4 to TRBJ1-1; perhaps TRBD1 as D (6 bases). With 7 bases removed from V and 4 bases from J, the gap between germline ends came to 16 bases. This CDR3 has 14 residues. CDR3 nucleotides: TGTGCCAGCAACCTCGGGGGGCTCCTCACTGAAGCTTTCTTT. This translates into CASNLGGLLTEAFF.

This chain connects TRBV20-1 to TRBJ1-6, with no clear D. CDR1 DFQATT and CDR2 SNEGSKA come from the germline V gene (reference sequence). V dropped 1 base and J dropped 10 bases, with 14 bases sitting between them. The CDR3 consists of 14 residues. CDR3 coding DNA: TGCAGTGCTAGAGCCATTTCAATGGGGTCACCCCTCCACTTT. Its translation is CSARAISMGSPLHF.

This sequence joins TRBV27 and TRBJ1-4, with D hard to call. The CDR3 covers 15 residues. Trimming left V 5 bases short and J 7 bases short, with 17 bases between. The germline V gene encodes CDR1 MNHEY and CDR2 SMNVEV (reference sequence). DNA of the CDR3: TGTGCCAGCAGTCCTTGGGAGAGTAGTCCTGAAAAACTGTTTTTT. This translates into CASSPWESSPEKLFF.

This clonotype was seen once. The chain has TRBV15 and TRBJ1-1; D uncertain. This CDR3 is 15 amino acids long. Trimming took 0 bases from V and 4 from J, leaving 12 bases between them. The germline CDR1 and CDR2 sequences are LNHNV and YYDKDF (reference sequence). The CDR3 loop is CATSRDRGLGTEAFF. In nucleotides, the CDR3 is TGTGCCACCAGCAGAGATCGAGGTTTGGGCACTGAAGCTTTCTTT.

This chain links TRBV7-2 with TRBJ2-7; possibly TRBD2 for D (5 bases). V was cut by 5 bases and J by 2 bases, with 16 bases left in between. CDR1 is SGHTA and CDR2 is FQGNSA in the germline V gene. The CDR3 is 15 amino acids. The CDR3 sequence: CASSRRTVSPYEQYF. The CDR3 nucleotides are TGTGCCAGCAGCCGGAGGACGGTCAGTCCCTACGAGCAGTACTTC.

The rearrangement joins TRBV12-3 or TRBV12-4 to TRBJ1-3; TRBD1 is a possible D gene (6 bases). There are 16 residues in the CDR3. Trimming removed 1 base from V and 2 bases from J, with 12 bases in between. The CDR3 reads CASSLDQGQTGNTIYF. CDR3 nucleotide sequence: TGTGCCAGCAGTTTAGACCAGGGACAAACTGGAAACACCATATATTTT.

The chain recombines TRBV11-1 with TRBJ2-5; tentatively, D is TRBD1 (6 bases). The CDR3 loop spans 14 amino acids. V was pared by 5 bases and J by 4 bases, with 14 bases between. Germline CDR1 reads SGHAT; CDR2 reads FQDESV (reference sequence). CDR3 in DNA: TGTGCCAGCAGCCAGGGGATCAGGATAGAGACCCAGTACTTC. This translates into CASSQGIRIETQYF.

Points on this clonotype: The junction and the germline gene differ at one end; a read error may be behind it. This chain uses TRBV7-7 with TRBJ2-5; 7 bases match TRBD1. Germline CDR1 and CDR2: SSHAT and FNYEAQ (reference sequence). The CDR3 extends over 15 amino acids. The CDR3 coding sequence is TGTGCTAGCAGCGAACGGGGCAGGGGGAAGGAGACCCAGTACTTC. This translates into CASSERGRGKETQYF.

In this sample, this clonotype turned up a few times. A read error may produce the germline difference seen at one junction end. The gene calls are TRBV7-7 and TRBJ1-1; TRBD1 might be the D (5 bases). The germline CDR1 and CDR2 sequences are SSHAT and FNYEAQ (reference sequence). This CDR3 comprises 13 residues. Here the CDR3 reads CASSLGEGTEAFF. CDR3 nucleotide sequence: TGTGCTAGCAGCTTAGGTGAGGGGACTGAAGCTTTCTTT. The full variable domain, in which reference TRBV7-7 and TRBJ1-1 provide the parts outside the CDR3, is GAGVSQSPRYKVTKRGQDVTLRCDPISSHATLYWYQQALGQGPEFLTYFNYEAQPDKSGLPSDRFSAERPEGSISTLTIQRTEQRDSAMYRCASSLGEGTEAFFGQGTRLTVV.

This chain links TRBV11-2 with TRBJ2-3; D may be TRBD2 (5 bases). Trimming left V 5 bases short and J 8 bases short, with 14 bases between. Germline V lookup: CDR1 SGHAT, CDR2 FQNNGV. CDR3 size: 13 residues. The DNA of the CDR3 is TGTGCCAGCAGCAGCAAGGGAGTAGTTACGCAGTATTTT. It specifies CASSSKGVVTQYF. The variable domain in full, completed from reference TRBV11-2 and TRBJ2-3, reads EAGVAQSPRYKIIEKRQSVAFWCNPISGHATLYWYQQILGQGPKLLIQFQNNGVVDDSQLPKDRFSAERLKGVDSTLKIQPAKLEDSAVYLCASSSKGVVTQYFGPGTRLTVL.

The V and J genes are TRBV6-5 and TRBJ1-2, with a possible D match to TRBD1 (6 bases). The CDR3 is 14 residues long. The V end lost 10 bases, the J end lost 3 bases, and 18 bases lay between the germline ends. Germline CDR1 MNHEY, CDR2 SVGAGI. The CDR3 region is CATGGGGTDYGYTF. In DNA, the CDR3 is TGTGCCACCGGAGGGGGAGGGACGGACTATGGCTACACCTTC.

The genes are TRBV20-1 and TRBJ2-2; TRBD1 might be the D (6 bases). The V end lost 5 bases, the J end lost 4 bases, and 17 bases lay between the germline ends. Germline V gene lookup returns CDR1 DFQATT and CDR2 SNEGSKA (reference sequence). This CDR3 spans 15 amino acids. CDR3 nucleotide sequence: TGCAGTGCTCCAGGGGCCCTATCAGGCACCGGGGAGCTGTTTTTT. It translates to CSAPGALSGTGELFF.

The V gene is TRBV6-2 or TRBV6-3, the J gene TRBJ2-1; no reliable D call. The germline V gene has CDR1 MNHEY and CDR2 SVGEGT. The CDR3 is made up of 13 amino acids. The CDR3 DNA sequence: TGTGCTTGCCGGGCCCCCACGTACAATGAGCAGTTCTTC. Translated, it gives CACRAPTYNEQFF.

As DNA, the CDR3 is TGTGCCAGCAGGCGACAGGGGGCTAACGAGCAGTACTTC. Translated: CASRRQGANEQYF. The chain couples TRBV27 to TRBJ2-7, with TRBD1 matching over 10 bases. The trim removed 6 bases at V and 5 bases at J, leaving 4 bases unmatched. This CDR3 has 13 amino acids. Germline CDR1 MNHEY, CDR2 SMNVEV (reference sequence).

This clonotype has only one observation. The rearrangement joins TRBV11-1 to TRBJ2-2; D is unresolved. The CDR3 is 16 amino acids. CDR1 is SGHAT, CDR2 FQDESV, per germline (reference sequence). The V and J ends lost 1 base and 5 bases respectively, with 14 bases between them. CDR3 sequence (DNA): TGTGCCAGCAGCTTAGTTCAGCCCGATGAGACCGGGGAGCTGTTTTTT. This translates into CASSLVQPDETGELFF.

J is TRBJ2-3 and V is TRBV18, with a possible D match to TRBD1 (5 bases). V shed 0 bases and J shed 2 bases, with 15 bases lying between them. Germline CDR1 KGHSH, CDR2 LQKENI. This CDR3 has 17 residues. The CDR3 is CASSPPRAGSNTDTQYF. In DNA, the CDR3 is TGTGCCAGCTCACCACCTCGGGCAGGGTCGAACACAGATACGCAGTATTTT.

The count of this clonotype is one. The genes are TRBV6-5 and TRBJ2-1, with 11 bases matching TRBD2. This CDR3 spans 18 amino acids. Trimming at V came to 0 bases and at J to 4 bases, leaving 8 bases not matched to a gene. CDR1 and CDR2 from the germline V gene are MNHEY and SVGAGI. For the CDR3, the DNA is TGTGCCAGCAGTTACTCGAACGGTGTAGCGGGAGGGTACAATGAGCAGTTCTTC. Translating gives CASSYSNGVAGGYNEQFF.

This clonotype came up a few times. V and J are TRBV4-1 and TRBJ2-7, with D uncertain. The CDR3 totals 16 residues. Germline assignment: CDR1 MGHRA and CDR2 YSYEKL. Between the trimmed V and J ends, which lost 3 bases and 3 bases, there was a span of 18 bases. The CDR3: CASSHSWSKPGYEQYF. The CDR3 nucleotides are TGCGCCAGCAGCCACAGTTGGTCAAAACCAGGCTACGAGCAGTACTTC.

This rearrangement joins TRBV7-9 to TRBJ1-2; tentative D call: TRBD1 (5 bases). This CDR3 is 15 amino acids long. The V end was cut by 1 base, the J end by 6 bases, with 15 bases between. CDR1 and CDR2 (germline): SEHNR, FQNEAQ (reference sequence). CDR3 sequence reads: CASSLGYGRVDGYTF. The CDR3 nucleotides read TGTGCCAGCAGCTTAGGTTACGGCAGGGTGGATGGCTACACCTTC.

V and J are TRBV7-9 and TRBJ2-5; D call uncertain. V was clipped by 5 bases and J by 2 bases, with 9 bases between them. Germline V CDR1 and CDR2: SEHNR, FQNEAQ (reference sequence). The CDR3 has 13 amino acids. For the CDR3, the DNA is TGTGCCAGCAGCCTCTACGAGCAAGAGACCCAGTACTTC. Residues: CASSLYEQETQYF.